The 32 T cell receptor beta chains below were found in one sample sequenced in a study of tumor and adjacent non-tumor tissue in lung cancer. No cell sorting was done before RNA was extracted from the tissue. Three rounds of nested PCR, following a modified ARM-PCR protocol, produced the TCRbeta library. TCRdb itself ran the multiplex PCR reads through MiXCR, one entry per CDR3 protein. The sample consists of 120,000 to 150,000 distinct CDR3 sequences, around 61% of them appearing once. Specimen: lung tumor tissue. These receptors were taken from a man between 60 and 75 years old with small cell lung cancer.

The V call is TRBV29-1, the J call TRBJ2-5; no firm D call. Germline V gene sequence: CDR1 SQVTM, CDR2 ANQGSEA. This CDR3 is 14 amino acids long. Trimming shortened V by 5 bases and J by 2 bases, and 15 bases separated the two germline ends. The CDR3 nucleotides read TGCAGCGTTCAAGTCAACAGTACACAAGAGACCCAGTACTTC. Translation: CSVQVNSTQETQYF.

The chain combines TRBV20-1 with TRBJ2-3; perhaps TRBD2 as D (6 bases). The germline CDR1 and CDR2 sequences are DFQATT and SNEGSKA (reference sequence). The CDR3 consists of 15 residues. V dropped 4 bases and J dropped 4 bases, with 18 bases sitting between them. CDR3 in DNA: TGCAGTGCTATCCCAGTGGGAAGGGAGGCAGATACGCAGTATTTT. It codes for CSAIPVGREADTQYF.

The CDR3 DNA sequence: TGTGCTAGTGGTTTGGTACCCCCAGGGCACGAGCGGTACGTC. Translation gives CASGLVPPGHERYV. J is TRBJ2-7 and V is TRBV12-5; tentative D call: TRBD1 (5 bases). The CDR3 length is 14 residues. Germline CDR1 and CDR2: LGHNT and FRNRAP.

This clonotype was seen a single time. The conserved phenylalanine or tryptophan is not found at the CDR3 terminus, so this likely reflects a read error. The gene calls are TRBV12-3 or TRBV12-4 and TRBJ2-1; 9 nucleotides line up with TRBD2. V was pared by 7 bases and J by 5 bases, with 6 bases of the junction left unmatched. The CDR3 covers 14 residues. CDR3 bases: TGTGCCAGCACGCGCGGGAGGGCCCACAATGAGCAGTTCTTA. Translation gives CASTRGRAHNEQFL.

This clonotype showed up just a few times. J is TRBJ2-3 and V is TRBV20-1; D may be TRBD1 (6 bases). Germline CDR1 DFQATT, CDR2 SNEGSKA (reference sequence). Deletions cut 6 bases from V and 1 base from J, with 11 bases between. The CDR3 extends over 13 amino acids. The CDR3 protein is CSASAGGTDTQYF. As DNA, the CDR3 is TGCAGTGCCTCGGCAGGGGGCACAGATACGCAGTATTTT.

A word on this clonotype: A read error may explain this, as a much larger clone is one base away. The chain joins TRBV28 to TRBJ2-1, with 7 bases lining up with TRBD2. The germline CDR1 and CDR2 sequences are MDHEN and SYDVKM. This CDR3 spans 14 amino acids. The CDR3: CVSSRGSPYNEQFF. The CDR3, as DNA: TGTGTCAGCAGCCGCGGGAGTCCCTACAATGAGCAGTTCTTC. The entire variable domain, with the rest obtained from reference TRBV28 and TRBJ2-1, is as follows: DVKVTQSSRYLVKRTGEKVFLECVQDMDHENMFWYRQDPGLGLRLIYFSYDVKMKEKGDIPEGYSVSREKKERFSLILESASTNQTSMYLCVSSRGSPYNEQFFGPGTRLTVL.

This clonotype was seen at least ten times. This rearrangement joins TRBV12-5 to TRBJ2-3; 8 nucleotides line up with TRBD2. The junction had 14 bases not matched to a gene; V was cut back by 3 bases and J by 0 bases. Germline V gene lookup returns CDR1 LGHNT and CDR2 FRNRAP. The CDR3 has 19 residues. The CDR3 DNA is TGTGCTAGTGGTTTAGTGGCTTTTGTGACTAGCGTGAGCACAGATACGCAGTATTTT. Protein product: CASGLVAFVTSVSTDTQYF.

Notes on this clonotype: At one end the junction does not follow the germline gene, possibly because of a read error. The chain employs TRBV29-1 and TRBJ2-5; a possible D gene is TRBD2 (5 bases). The CDR3 is made up of 11 amino acids. Per the germline V gene, CDR1 is SQVTM and CDR2 is ANQGSEA. CDR3 amino acids: CSALLGEAQYF. CDR3 coding DNA: TGCAGCGCGCTACTAGGAGAGGCCCAGTACTTC.

Notes on this clonotype: A read error may be the cause here, since a much bigger clone is one base away. The V call is TRBV20-1, the J call TRBJ2-1; TRBD1 agrees at 10 bases. With 5 bases clipped from V and 7 bases from J, the junction kept 14 bases outside the gene matches. Germline V gives CDR1 DFQATT, CDR2 SNEGSKA (reference sequence). The CDR3 consists of 16 residues. CDR3 sequence reads: CSAPPRGTGDMNEQFF. CDR3 coding DNA: TGCAGTGCTCCCCCGCGGGGGACAGGGGATATGAATGAGCAGTTCTTC.

This clonotype has just a few counts. As DNA, the CDR3 is TGTGCCAGCAATTTCCTATCGGGTACCCGGGAGCTGTTTTTT. Translating it yields CASNFLSGTRELFF. The gene calls are TRBV28 and TRBJ2-2; no reliable D call. V gave up 7 bases and J gave up 9 bases, with 18 bases separating them. The CDR3 sequence is 14 residues long. Germline V gene sequence: CDR1 MDHEN, CDR2 SYDVKM.

This CDR3 reads CATSSKYEQFF. CDR3 nucleotides: TGTGCCACCAGTTCGAAGTATGAGCAGTTCTTC. The V gene is TRBV24-1, the J gene TRBJ2-1; D gene unclear. This CDR3 has 11 amino acids. V was pared by 6 bases and J by 8 bases, with 7 bases between. Germline V gives CDR1 KGHDR, CDR2 SFDVKD.

The chain carries TRBV20-1 and TRBJ2-7; D is unclear. Between the trimmed V and J ends, which lost 4 bases and 0 bases, there was a span of 10 bases. Germline CDR1 is DFQATT and CDR2 is SNEGSKA (reference sequence). The CDR3 extends over 13 amino acids. For the CDR3, the DNA is TGCAGTGCTATACCTGGGAACTCCTACGAGCAGTACGTC. Protein: CSAIPGNSYEQYV.

In the case of this clonotype: A much larger clone is a single base away; this may be a read error. The rearrangement uses TRBV20-1 and TRBJ2-1; TRBD2 agrees at 8 bases. The CDR3 covers 13 residues. The germline V gene has CDR1 DFQATT and CDR2 SNEGSKA (reference sequence). CDR3 nucleotides: TGCAATGCTAACGGGAGGGCCTACAATGAGCAGTTCTTC. It is translated as CNANGRAYNEQFF.

This chain connects TRBV7-8 to TRBJ2-7, with no clear D. V shed 1 base and J shed 3 bases, with 16 bases lying between them. Germline CDR1 reads SGHVS; CDR2 reads FQNEAQ. The CDR3 is made up of 16 amino acids. CDR3 in DNA: TGTGCCAGCAGCTTAGGACGCTCAGTAGTCCACTACGAGCAGTACGTC. Amino acids: CASSLGRSVVHYEQYV.

About this clonotype itself: A much larger clonotype is one base distant, so this may be a read error. This chain joins TRBV29-1 and TRBJ2-1, with unresolved D. The V end was cut by 6 bases, the J end by 3 bases, with 6 bases between. The CDR3 loop spans 11 amino acids. CDR1 is SQVTM, CDR2 ANQGSEA, per germline. CDR3 nucleotide sequence: TGCAGCGTCTTCCACTACAATGAGCAGTTCTTC. Amino acid sequence: CSVFHYNEQFF.

For this clonotype: The junction shows a germline mismatch at one end, possibly a read error. The rearrangement uses TRBV4-2 and TRBJ1-5, with a weak D call TRBD1 (5 bases). The CDR3 totals 13 residues. The germline gives CDR1 LGHNA, CDR2 YNFKEQ. CDR3 sequence (DNA): TGTGCCAGCAGCCTCTCTAGGGGTCAGTCCCAGCATTTT. This translates into CASSLSRGQSQHF.

CDR3 amino acids: CSISSVASGTYEQYF. CDR3 sequence (DNA): TGCAGCATTTCATCCGTGGCTAGCGGGACCTACGAGCAGTACTTC. The V gene is TRBV29-1, the J gene TRBJ2-7, with TRBD2 matching over 9 bases. This CDR3 region has 15 residues. Germline V gene data show CDR1 as SQVTM and CDR2 as ANQGSEA. The junction had 13 bases not matched to a gene; V was cut back by 8 bases and J by 2 bases.

Comments on this clonotype: The junction does not match germline at one end; this may be a read error. V and J are TRBV11-2 and TRBJ2-5; 11 nucleotides match TRBD2. Germline V gives CDR1 SGHAT, CDR2 FQNNGV. CDR3 length: 17 residues. The DNA of the CDR3 is TGTGCCAGCAGCCCGCAGGGGCAGCTAGCGGGAGGCGAGACCGAGTACTTC. Translating it yields CASSPQGQLAGGETEYF.

A word on this clonotype: Given a much more abundant clone one base away, this may be a read error. The rearrangement links TRBV5-4 to TRBJ1-4, with D unresolved. Germline V gene lookup returns CDR1 SGHNT and CDR2 YYREEE (reference sequence). This CDR3 has 14 amino acids. The CDR3 DNA sequence: TGTACCAGCAGCTTGGAACGGAGTTTGCGAAAACTGTTTTTT. It yields the protein CTSSLERSLRKLFF.

With regard to this clonotype: A much larger clone sits a single nucleotide away, making a read error possible. The chain couples TRBV5-5 to TRBJ2-5; TRBD2 is a possible D gene (6 bases). Germline lookup yields CDR1 SGHKS and CDR2 YYEKEE (reference sequence). V was trimmed by 4 bases and J by 5 bases, leaving 24 bases between them. The CDR3 loop spans 17 amino acids. Here the CDR3 reads CASSPERGTGGGETQYF. As DNA, the CDR3 is TGTGCCAGCAGCCCGGAGCGCGGAACTGGTGGGGGGGAGACCCAGTACTTC.

This clonotype occurred many times. The CDR3 spells CSVKGGIPGQTNYGYTF. For the CDR3, the DNA is TGCAGCGTTAAAGGCGGTATTCCAGGACAGACTAACTATGGCTACACCTTC. The chain links TRBV29-1 to TRBJ1-2, with a weak D call TRBD1 (6 bases). V shed 5 bases and J shed 0 bases, with 22 bases lying between them. The CDR3 is 17 amino acids. Germline V gene data show CDR1 as SQVTM and CDR2 as ANQGSEA. The full variable domain, its missing parts supplied by reference TRBV29-1 and TRBJ1-2, is SAVISQKPSRDICQRGTSLTIQCQVDSQVTMMFWYRQQPGQSLTLIATANQGSEATYESGFVIDKFPISRPNLTFSTLTVSNMSPEDSSIYLCSVKGGIPGQTNYGYTFGSGTRLTVV.

Of note for this clonotype: This clone may be a read error of a much larger clone one base away. This is likely a read error, given that the CDR3 carries no conserved phenylalanine or tryptophan at its end. CDR3 sequence reads: CSARRGRTNEQFL. CDR3 sequence (DNA): TGCAGTGCTAGGCGGGGTAGAACCAATGAGCAGTTCCTC. V gene TRBV20-1 combines with J gene TRBJ2-1, with a tentative D call TRBD2 (6 bases). Between the trimmed V and J ends, which lost 3 bases and 6 bases, there was a span of 12 bases. Per germline, CDR1 DFQATT and CDR2 SNEGSKA (reference sequence). The CDR3 totals 13 residues.

Comments on this clonotype: The final CDR3 position lacks the conserved phenylalanine or tryptophan, pointing to a likely read error. The CDR3 spells CASTLDGYTQYL. The CDR3 DNA sequence: TGTGCCAGCACCTTAGATGGTTATACCCAGTATTTG. The rearrangement links TRBV11-2 to TRBJ2-3; D remains unclear. Germline CDR1 and CDR2: SGHAT and FQNNGV. CDR3 length equals 12 residues.

The V gene is TRBV11-3, the J gene TRBJ2-1; TRBD2 matches 7 bases. The CDR3 length is 13 residues. Germline CDR1 reads SGHNT; CDR2 reads YENEEA. V was clipped by 4 bases and J by 10 bases; unmatched bases: 7. The CDR3 bases are TGTGCCAGCAGCTCATCTAGCGGCCAGGAGCAGTTCTTC. Protein sequence: CASSSSSGQEQFF.

This clonotype was counted at least ten times. This chain connects TRBV20-1 to TRBJ2-1; 10 positions agree with TRBD2. V dropped 4 bases and J dropped 4; count of bases not matched to a gene: 10. The CDR3 is 16 amino acids. Germline assignment: CDR1 DFQATT and CDR2 SNEGSKA (reference sequence). In nucleotides, the CDR3 is TGCAGTGCTAACTCCCTGACTAGCGGGTCGTACAATGAGCAGTTCTTC. Residues: CSANSLTSGSYNEQFF.

With respect to this clonotype: One end of the junction is discordant with germline, which a read error may explain. V gene TRBV11-2 combines with J gene TRBJ2-7; 7 bases are a match to TRBD1. The CDR3 covers 12 residues. Germline CDR1 SGHAT, CDR2 FQNNGV. CDR3 amino acids: CASSEQGREQYF. The CDR3 DNA follows: TGTGCCAGTAGCGAACAGGGGCGCGAGCAATACTTC.

On this clonotype: A much larger clonotype is one base distant, so this may be a read error. In DNA form, the CDR3 reads TGCAGTGCTAGAGGACAGTCAGGGGAGCCCCATCATTTT. It translates to CSARGQSGEPHHF. The rearrangement joins TRBV20-1 to TRBJ1-5; TRBD1 might be the D (6 bases). The CDR3 sequence is 13 residues long. Germline V gene lookup returns CDR1 DFQATT and CDR2 SNEGSKA (reference sequence).

Of note for this clonotype: The missing conserved phenylalanine or tryptophan at the end of this CDR3 makes a read error likely. This chain links TRBV20-1 with TRBJ2-5, with 12 bases fitting TRBD2. The CDR3 runs 16 residues. The germline gives CDR1 DFQATT, CDR2 SNEGSKA (reference sequence). The CDR3 is CSAHKEGLAGRETQYL. CDR3 coding DNA: TGCAGCGCTCATAAAGAAGGACTAGCGGGAAGAGAGACCCAGTACTTG.

As concerns this clonotype: This may come from a read error, since a much larger clone is one base off. This chain joins TRBV5-1 and TRBJ2-5, with 7 nucleotides matching TRBD2. Germline V gives CDR1 SGHRS, CDR2 YFSETQ. The J segment lost 4 bases and the V segment lost 4 bases, leaving 10 bases of the junction unmatched. This CDR3 has 15 residues. The CDR3 loop is CASSPSTSDRETQYF. The CDR3 bases are TGCGCCAGCAGCCCAAGTACTAGCGACCGAGAGACCCAGTACTTC.

About this clonotype itself: One junction end disagrees with the germline gene, perhaps due to a read error. The CDR3 sequence is CDSSSTGPPYKQYF. The CDR3 coding sequence is TGTGACAGCAGCTCGACAGGGCCCCCCTACAAGCAGTACTTC. The chain employs TRBV11-2 and TRBJ2-7; 7 bases fit TRBD1. CDR3 length equals 14 residues. Germline V gene data show CDR1 as SGHAT and CDR2 as FQNNGV.

Concerning this clonotype: At one of its ends the junction is not consistent with the germline gene, which may arise from a read error. This chain connects TRBV7-9 to TRBJ1-6, with D possibly TRBD1 on 6 matching bases. CDR3 size: 19 residues. The germline V gene encodes CDR1 SEHNR and CDR2 FQNEAQ (reference sequence). This CDR3 reads CASSYYLGASGLYNSPIHF. CDR3 nucleotides: TGTGCCAGCAGCTACTACCTGGGGGCCAGTGGTCTATATAATTCACCCATCCACTTT.

This clonotype appeared a few times. J is TRBJ1-3 and V is TRBV5-4; 7 bases are shared with TRBD1. CDR3 length equals 14 residues. V trimming: 4 bases; J trimming: 2 bases; junction bases outside the gene matches: 3. Germline-derived CDR1 and CDR2 are SGHNT and YYREEE (reference sequence). The CDR3 loop reads CASSAGTAGNTIYF. Written as DNA, the CDR3 is TGTGCCAGCAGCGCAGGGACAGCTGGAAACACCATATATTTT.